These 18 T cell receptor beta chains share one sample of origin, sequenced in a study of blood T cells in healthy people across ages. Using a J-beta primer mix together with a sample-barcoded 5' primer, a second PCR was run for about 6 to 12 cycles. TCRdb redid the calling of the 5' RACE reads with MiXCR, one entry per CDR3 protein. Of more than 650,000 distinct CDR3 sequences listed, 50% to 65% are singletons. Specimen: blood. Receptors were obtained from a man older than 75 in good health.

The chain joins TRBV5-1 to TRBJ2-2; 7 bases line up with TRBD1. The ends lost 9 bases at V and 4 bases at J; junction bases unmatched: 6. The CDR3 spans 13 residues. Germline CDR1 reads SGHRS; CDR2 reads YFSETQ. CDR3 sequence: CATGQAGTGELFF. CDR3 coding DNA: TGCGCCACAGGACAGGCGGGCACCGGGGAGCTGTTTTTT.

The rearrangement uses TRBV29-1 and TRBJ1-4; a possible D gene is TRBD1 (6 bases). The CDR3 is 13 residues long. Germline-derived CDR1 and CDR2 are SQVTM and ANQGSEA. V lost 7 bases and J lost 8, with 17 bases in between. The CDR3 DNA sequence: TGCAGCGGTGGAGGGGGGCCGGAGGAAAAACTGTTTTTT. Translating it yields CSGGGGPEEKLFF.

A remark on this clonotype: Being one base from a much bigger clone, this may be a read error. This rearrangement joins TRBV4-1 to TRBJ2-7; D is possibly TRBD1 (6 bases). Germline assignment: CDR1 MGHRA and CDR2 YSYEKL. The CDR3 is made up of 13 amino acids. In DNA form, the CDR3 reads TGCGCCAGCACCAGGGGCATAGGCTACAAGCAGTACTTC. Translation gives CASTRGIGYKQYF.

J is TRBJ2-3 and V is TRBV30; TRBD2 is a possible D gene (6 bases). Germline CDR1 reads GTSNPN; CDR2 reads SVGIG (reference sequence). The CDR3 extends over 12 amino acids. V was clipped by 7 bases and J by 14 bases, with 22 bases between them. In DNA form, the CDR3 reads TGTGCCTCCCCAGGGAGGCACAGAGACGCGTATTTT. Its protein product is CASPGRHRDAYF. Full variable domain (rest looked up from reference TRBV30 and TRBJ2-3): SQTIHQWPATLVQPVGSPLSLECTVEGTSNPNLYWYRQAAGRGLQLLFYSVGIGQISSEVPQNLSASRPQDRQFILSSKKLLLSDSGFYLCASPGRHRDAYFGPGTRLTVL.

This chain uses TRBV29-1 with TRBJ2-7; TRBD1 matches 7 bases. Germline values: CDR1 SQVTM, CDR2 ANQGSEA. The V gene end was trimmed by 3 bases and the J gene end by 1 base; junction bases not matched to a gene: 9. This CDR3 is built from 15 residues. Here the CDR3 DNA reads TGCAGCGTTGAGTCACAGGGGCGAGGTTCCTACGAGCAGTACTTC. Protein: CSVESQGRGSYEQYF.

The chain combines TRBV12-3 or TRBV12-4 with TRBJ1-2, with unresolved D. Trimming shortened V by 2 bases and J by 13 bases, and 11 bases separated the two germline ends. The CDR3 extends over 11 amino acids. The CDR3 DNA reads TGTGCCAGCAGTTTATTCCCTTCCCCCACCTTC. As protein: CASSLFPSPTF.

V usage is TRBV7-2 and J usage is TRBJ2-4, with a weak D call TRBD2 (5 bases). The CDR3 totals 13 residues. V lost 4 bases, J lost 9 bases, and 13 bases lay in between. Per the germline V gene, CDR1 is SGHTA and CDR2 is FQGNSA. In DNA, the CDR3 is TGTGCCAGCAGCTCAGGCACGCGGGTCATTCAGTACTTC. Protein: CASSSGTRVIQYF.

V usage is TRBV7-3 and J usage is TRBJ2-2; D call uncertain. CDR1 is SGHTA and CDR2 is FQGTGA in the germline V gene. The CDR3 consists of 18 residues. V gave up 2 bases and J gave up 2 bases, with 18 bases separating them. Here the CDR3 reads CASSLSGPMGTNTGELFF. The CDR3 nucleotides read TGTGCCAGCAGCTTATCGGGTCCAATGGGCACAAACACCGGGGAGCTGTTTTTT.

The chain recombines TRBV5-1 with TRBJ2-5; TRBD1 or TRBD2 may be the D gene (5 bases each). Per the germline V gene, CDR1 is SGHRS and CDR2 is YFSETQ. V lost 4 bases to trimming and J lost 8 bases, with 15 bases between them. This CDR3 is built from 13 residues. The CDR3 nucleotides are TGCGCCAGCAGCAACGGGACCGGGTTAACCCAGTACTTC. Protein: CASSNGTGLTQYF.

This chain links TRBV7-2 with TRBJ2-4; no clear D. The DNA end is a closer match to TRBJ2-7, so the J assignment may be wrong. This CDR3 has 16 residues. Germline V gives CDR1 SGHTA, CDR2 FQGNSA. CDR3 bases: TGTGCCAGCAGCTTAGGTCTGGGTTTGCGGTCCTACGAGCAGTACTTC. Translation gives CASSLGLGLRSYEQYF.

On this clonotype itself: The DNA is omitted, as the CDR3 cannot be located on it reliably, and the CDR3 follows TCRdb's listing. The V call is TRBV29-1, the J call TRBJ2-3; the listed D gene, TRBD2, was not tested against the DNA. CDR1 is SQVTM and CDR2 is ANQGSEA in the germline V gene. A total of 14 residues make up the CDR3, ends included. The CDR3 here is CSVASGSRNRYAYF.

This clonotype was seen just once. The gene calls are TRBV6-6 and TRBJ1-5; D unresolved. Germline V CDR1 and CDR2: MNHNY, SVGAGI (reference sequence). The ends were cut back, 4 bases at V and 4 bases at J, with 11 bases in the middle. This CDR3 spans 14 amino acids. This CDR3 reads CASSSTSGNQPQHF. CDR3 in DNA: TGTGCCAGCAGTTCTACATCAGGAAATCAGCCCCAGCATTTT.

The gene calls are TRBV6-6 and TRBJ2-7; D remains ambiguous. The CDR3 is made up of 12 amino acids. CDR1 MNHNY and CDR2 SVGAGI come from the germline V gene (reference sequence). The germline V and J ends were trimmed by 10 bases and 4 bases, with 14 bases remaining between them. The CDR3 region is CATRPGRYEQYF. The CDR3 DNA reads as TGTGCCACACGACCCGGGCGATACGAGCAGTACTTC.

This clonotype turned up a few times. CDR3 region: CASSPDGELNTEAFF. In DNA, the CDR3 is TGTGCCAGCAGCCCGGACGGAGAACTTAACACTGAAGCTTTCTTT. The V and J genes are TRBV3-1 and TRBJ1-1; D unclear. The CDR3 sequence is 15 residues long. V was shortened by 4 bases and J by 2 bases, with 14 bases between the two germline ends. Germline V CDR1 and CDR2: LGHDT, YNNKEL (reference sequence).

There are a few counts of this clonotype. The V call is TRBV5-1, the J call TRBJ1-5; D might be TRBD1 (6 bases). V lost 4 bases, J lost 7 bases, and 12 bases lay in between. The CDR3 loop spans 13 amino acids. Germline loops: CDR1 SGHRS, CDR2 YFSETQ. This CDR3 reads CASSRNRGQPQHF. As DNA, the CDR3 is TGCGCCAGCAGCCGCAATAGGGGGCAGCCCCAGCATTTT.

The V and J genes are TRBV2 and TRBJ2-4; 8 nucleotides match TRBD1. The CDR3 runs to 12 residues. Trimming removed 7 bases from V and 8 bases from J; junction bases left unmatched: 4. Germline V gene sequence: CDR1 SNHLY, CDR2 FYNNEI. The CDR3 region has the DNA TGTGCCAGCAAGAACAGGGGGGACATTCAGTACTTC. It encodes CASKNRGDIQYF.

This clonotype showed up just a few times. The CDR3 sequence: CASSLGSSDGYTF. The CDR3 DNA reads TGCGCCAGCAGCTTGGGGTCTTCCGATGGCTACACCTTC. This chain connects TRBV5-1 to TRBJ1-2; D ambiguous. The CDR3 length is 13 residues. CDR1 is SGHRS, CDR2 YFSETQ, per germline. Trimming took 0 bases from V and 6 from J, leaving 9 bases between them. Supplemented by reference TRBV5-1 and TRBJ1-2, the full variable domain reads KAGVTQTPRYLIKTRGQQVTLSCSPISGHRSVSWYQQTPGQGLQFLFEYFSETQRNKGNFPGRFSGRQFSNSRSEMNVSTLELGDSALYLCASSLGSSDGYTFGSGTRLTVV.

This clonotype was detected only a few times. The gene calls are TRBV9 and TRBJ2-7; 8 bases align to TRBD2. CDR1 is SGDLS, CDR2 YYNGEE, per germline. The CDR3 covers 15 residues. Unmatched junction bases numbered 11, after V lost 4 bases and J lost 5 bases. The CDR3 DNA sequence: TGTGCCAGCAGCCCCCAAGACGGGAGGGTGCACGAGCAGTACTTC. This gives the protein CASSPQDGRVHEQYF.